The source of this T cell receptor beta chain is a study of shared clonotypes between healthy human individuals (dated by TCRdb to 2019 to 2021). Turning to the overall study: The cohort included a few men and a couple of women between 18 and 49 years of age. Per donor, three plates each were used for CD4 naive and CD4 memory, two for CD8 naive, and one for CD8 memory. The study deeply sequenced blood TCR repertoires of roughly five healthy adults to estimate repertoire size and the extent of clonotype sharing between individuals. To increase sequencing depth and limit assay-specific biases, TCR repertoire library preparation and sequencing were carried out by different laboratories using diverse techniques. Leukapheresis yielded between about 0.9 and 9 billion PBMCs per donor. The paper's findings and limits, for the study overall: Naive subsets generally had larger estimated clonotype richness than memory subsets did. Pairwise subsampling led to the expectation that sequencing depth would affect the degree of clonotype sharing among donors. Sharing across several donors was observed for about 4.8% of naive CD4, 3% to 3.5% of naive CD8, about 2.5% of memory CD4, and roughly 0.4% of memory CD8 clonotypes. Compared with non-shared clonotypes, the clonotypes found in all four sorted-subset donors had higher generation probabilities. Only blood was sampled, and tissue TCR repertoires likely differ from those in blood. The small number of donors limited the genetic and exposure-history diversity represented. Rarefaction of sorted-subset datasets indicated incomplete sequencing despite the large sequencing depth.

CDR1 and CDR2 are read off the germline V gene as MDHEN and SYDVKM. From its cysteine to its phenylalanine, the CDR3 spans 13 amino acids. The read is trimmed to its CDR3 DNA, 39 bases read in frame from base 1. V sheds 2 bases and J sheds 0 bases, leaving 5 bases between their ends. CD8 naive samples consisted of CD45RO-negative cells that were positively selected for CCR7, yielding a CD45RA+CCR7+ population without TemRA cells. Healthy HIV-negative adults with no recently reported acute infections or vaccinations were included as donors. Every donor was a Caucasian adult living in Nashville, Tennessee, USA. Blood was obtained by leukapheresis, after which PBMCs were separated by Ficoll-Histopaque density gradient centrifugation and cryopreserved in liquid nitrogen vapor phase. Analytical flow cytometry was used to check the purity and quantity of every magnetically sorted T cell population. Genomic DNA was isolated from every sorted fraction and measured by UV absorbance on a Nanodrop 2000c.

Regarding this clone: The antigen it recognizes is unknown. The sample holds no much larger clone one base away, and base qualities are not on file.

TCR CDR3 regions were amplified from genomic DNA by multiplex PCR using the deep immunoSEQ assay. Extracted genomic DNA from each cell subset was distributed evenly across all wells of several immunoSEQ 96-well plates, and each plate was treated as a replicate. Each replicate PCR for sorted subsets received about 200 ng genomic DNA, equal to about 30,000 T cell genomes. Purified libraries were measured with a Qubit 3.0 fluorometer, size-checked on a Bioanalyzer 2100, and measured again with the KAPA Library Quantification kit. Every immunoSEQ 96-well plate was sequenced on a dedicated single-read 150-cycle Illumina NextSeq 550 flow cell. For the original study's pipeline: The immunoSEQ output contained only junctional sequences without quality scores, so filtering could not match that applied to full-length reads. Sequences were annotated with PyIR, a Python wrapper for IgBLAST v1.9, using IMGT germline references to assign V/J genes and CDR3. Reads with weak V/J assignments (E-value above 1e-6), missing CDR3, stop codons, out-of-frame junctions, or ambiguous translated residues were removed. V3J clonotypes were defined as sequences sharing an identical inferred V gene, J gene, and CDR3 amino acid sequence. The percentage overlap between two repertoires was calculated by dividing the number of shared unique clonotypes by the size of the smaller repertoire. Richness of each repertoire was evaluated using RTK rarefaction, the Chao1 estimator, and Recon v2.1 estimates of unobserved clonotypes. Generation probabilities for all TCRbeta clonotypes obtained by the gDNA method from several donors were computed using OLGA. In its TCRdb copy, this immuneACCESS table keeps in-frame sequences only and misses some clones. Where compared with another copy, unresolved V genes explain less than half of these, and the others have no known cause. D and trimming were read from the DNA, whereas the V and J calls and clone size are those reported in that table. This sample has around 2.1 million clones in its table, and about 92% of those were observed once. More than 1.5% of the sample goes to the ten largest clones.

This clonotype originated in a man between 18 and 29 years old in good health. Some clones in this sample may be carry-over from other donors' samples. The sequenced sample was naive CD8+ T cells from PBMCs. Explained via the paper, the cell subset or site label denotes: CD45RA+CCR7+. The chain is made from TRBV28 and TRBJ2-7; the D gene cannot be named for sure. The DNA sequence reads TGTGCCAGCAGTTTACCTTACTCCTACGAGCAGTACTTC. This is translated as CASSLPYSYEQYF.